This TCR beta chain was identified in a study of T cell changes during pregnancy in multiple sclerosis. TCRdb keeps only in-frame clones here, not all; method: immunoSEQ multiplex PCR. The sample consists of about 40,000 clones, just under 95% of them appearing once. V dropped 2 bases and J dropped 10 bases, with 18 bases sitting between them. Per the germline V gene, CDR1 is MGHRA and CDR2 is YSYEKL. The length of the CDR3 is 15 residues. The gene calls are TRBV4-1 and TRBJ2-1; TRBD1 might be the D (5 bases). This specimen was CD8+ T cells from peripheral blood mononuclear cells, taken in the third trimester of pregnancy. The receptor comes from a female donor with multiple sclerosis, enrolled in a pregnancy study. CDR3 residues: CASSQSMTGHVEQFF. DNA of the CDR3: TGCGCCAGCAGCCAATCCATGACCGGACACGTCGAGCAGTTCTTC.